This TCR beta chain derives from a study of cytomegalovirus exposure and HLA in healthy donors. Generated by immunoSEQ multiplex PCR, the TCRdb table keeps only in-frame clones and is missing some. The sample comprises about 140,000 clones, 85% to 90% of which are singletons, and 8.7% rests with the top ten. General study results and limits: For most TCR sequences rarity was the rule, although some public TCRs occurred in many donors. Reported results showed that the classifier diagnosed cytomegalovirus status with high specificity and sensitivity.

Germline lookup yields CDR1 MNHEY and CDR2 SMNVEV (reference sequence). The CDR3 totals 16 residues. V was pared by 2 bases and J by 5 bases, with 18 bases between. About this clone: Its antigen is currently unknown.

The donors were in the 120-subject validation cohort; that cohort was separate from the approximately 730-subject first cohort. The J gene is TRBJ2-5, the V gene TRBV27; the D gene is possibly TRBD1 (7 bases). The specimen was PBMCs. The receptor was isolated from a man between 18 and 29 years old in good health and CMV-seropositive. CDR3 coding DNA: TGTGCCAGCAGTTTAAATCCAGGGGGGCCTCGGGAGACCCAGTACTTC. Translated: CASSLNPGGPRETQYF.